This T cell receptor beta chain was found in a study of blood T cell repertoires in COVID-19. The overall study: Sites across the United States, Italy and Spain contributed samples from acute and convalescent COVID-19.

TCRdb's copy holds only in-frame clones and misses some; the assay was immunoSEQ multiplex PCR. The data show about 90,000 clones, 86% seen once. The germline gives CDR1 SNHLY, CDR2 FYNNEI. V was trimmed by 5 bases and J by 9 bases, leaving 14 bases between them. This CDR3 spans 13 amino acids. The chain recombines TRBV2 with TRBJ1-5; unclear D gene. Sequenced material: peripheral blood. This receptor was taken from a man aged 80 or over with acute or convalescent COVID-19. In DNA form, the CDR3 reads TGTGCCAGCAGTACACGTATCAGCGGGCCCCAGCATTTT. Amino acids: CASSTRISGPQHF.